Given below is one T cell receptor (beta chain) in context. The antigen is unknown. The entry originates in a study of T cells in localized non-small cell lung cancer. Notes on the study in general: One tumor region alone was sequenced, and heterogeneity therefore remains possible. An association was observed between higher blood T cell density and longer overall survival. When the top 100 tumor clones were examined, a median about 60 of them also appeared in the adjacent lung, which was paired and uninvolved. Uninvolved adjacent lung, not tumor, had the highest T cell clonality.

TCRdb keeps only in-frame clones here, not all; method: immunoSEQ multiplex PCR. The data hold under 100,000 clones, with around 90% observed a single time. Germline V gives CDR1 SGHTA, CDR2 FQGNSA. Trimming left V 1 base short and J 12 bases short, with 17 bases between. This CDR3 contains 14 residues. Source: peripheral blood, taken before any cancer treatment. This sequence originates from a woman between 40 and 69 years old with stage I squamous cell lung carcinoma. The rearrangement links TRBV7-2 to TRBJ2-3, with D possibly being TRBD1 (6 bases). DNA for the CDR3: TGTGCCAGCAGCTTAGACCTGCAGGGGCCTCCTCAGTATTTT. Its translation is CASSLDLQGPPQYF.